Given below is one TCR beta chain in context. It lacks a known antigen. No qualities accompany the bases; no much larger clone lies one base away. The immunoSEQ Assay, a bias-controlled multiplex PCR, was used to amplify TCRbeta CDR3 regions from genomic DNA. From the authors' description of their analysis: Nucleated cell counts per sample were estimated from amplification of reference gene primers within the assay. Sequence reads were collapsed and filtered to measure the absolute abundance of every unique TCRbeta CDR3 rearrangement. For each sample, productive Simpson clonality was calculated as the square root of Simpson's diversity index across productive rearrangements. The source is immuneACCESS, and TCRdb retained only in-frame sequences with V and J called. Part of the clones is not carried over; for the studies checked, unresolved V genes explain less than half of this, and the remainder is unexplained. The V and J calls and clone size were taken over from that table, and D and trimming were inferred from the DNA. A total of about 74,000 clones appear in this sample, 70% to 90% of them only once. The ten largest clonotypes hold around a third of the sample.

This sample was included in a study of blood T cell repertoires in COVID-19 (dated by TCRdb to 2020 to 2022). Context from the whole study: Collaborator samples came from the United States, Italy and Spain and covered acute and convalescent phases of COVID-19. The material from the prospective study consisted of cDNA or gDNA derived from T cells, B-cell-depleted T cells, or PBMCs. Deeply sampled blood TCRbeta repertoires from subjects exposed to, actively infected with, or recovered from COVID-19 were included in the dataset. A freely available public database, intended as a resource for researchers studying the immune response to SARS-CoV-2, is where the repertoires were released. The samples were drawn from the first 160 participants of the ongoing ImmuneRACE study and from 950 to 1,500 subjects provided by 6 global collaborators. A de-identified subject ID, COVID-19 status, age in years and sex were almost always included in the sample metadata. Where HLA class I and class II types were available, the types were taken from metadata supplied by the sample provider, not from assay-based typing.

Overall study results and their limits: Clinical and demographic metadata were provided uncurated, with the amount varying by source and participant.

Collaborating institutions collected whole blood in K2EDTA tubes following their own protocols. For TCRbeta analysis, collaborators shipped samples in one of three forms: frozen whole blood, isolated PBMCs, or DNA extracted from either of those sample types. The germline V end is reduced by 4 bases and the J end by 5 bases; junction bases left unmatched: 9. The CDR3 runs 15 amino acids, cysteine and phenylalanine included. The CDR3 DNA has 45 bases and is translated from base 1. The germline V gene encodes CDR1 SGHRS and CDR2 YFSETQ. The source is a man in his sixties or seventies with acute or convalescent COVID-19. The specimen was peripheral blood. The sequence joins TRBV5-1 to TRBJ2-5, with 9 bases aligning to TRBD1. The CDR3 protein: CASSPDPTGGETQYF. Here is the DNA: TGCGCCAGCAGCCCGGATCCGACAGGGGGTGAGACCCAGTACTTC.